This TCR beta chain was sequenced for a study of tumor-infiltrating lymphocytes in primary liver carcinoma. Unsorted whole blood supplied the RNA, and germline DNA was extracted too. cDNA specific to TCR beta was made from roughly 500 ng of total RNA, with a constant-region primer employed for priming. Amplification in three nested multiplex PCR rounds with slightly modified ARM-PCR gave rise to TCR beta libraries. The first two PCR rounds used TRBV1-TRBV30 forward primers with a C-beta reverse primer, 10 to 11 cycles each. MiXCR was run by TCRdb on the multiplex PCR reads, yielding one entry per CDR3 protein. The table lists 310,000 or so distinct CDR3 sequences, 50% to 75% of them singletons. Germline V gives CDR1 MNHEY, CDR2 SVGEGT. This CDR3 is 14 amino acids long. J lost 5 bases, V lost 7 bases, and 7 bases had no gene match. Ten or more counts support this clonotype.

The sequenced sample consisted of peripheral blood. The TCR originated in a woman aged 25-40 years with primary liver carcinoma and hepatitis B virus infection. The rearrangement uses TRBV6-2 or TRBV6-3 and TRBJ2-1; 8 nucleotides line up with TRBD1. The DNA of the CDR3 is TGTGCCAGCACTACCCGACAGGGGAACAATGAGCAGTTCTTC. This codes for CASTTRQGNNEQFF.